The clone carrying this TCR beta chain appeared a few times. The antigen remains undetermined. This record belongs to a study of CD8 T cells in ankylosing spondylitis. Whole-study findings and limits: A TCR beta motif of several highly homologous variants seemed to mark ankylosing spondylitis blood. Enrichment of disease-linked clones was reportedly significant in matched ankylosing spondylitis synovial fluid.

Libraries for TCR beta were made by quantitative 5'-RACE with molecular barcodes. Using its own MiXCR run on the 5' RACE reads, TCRdb lists one record per CDR3 protein. Here the sample spans approximately 520,000 distinct CDR3 sequences, approximately 5% being singletons. Germline-derived CDR1 and CDR2 are SGHVS and FQNEAQ. J gave up 5 bases and V 5 bases, and 8 bases lay outside the gene matches. The CDR3 consists of 15 residues. The chain recombines TRBV7-8 with TRBJ2-2; TRBD1 agrees at 7 bases. The receptor was isolated from a male donor with ankylosing spondylitis. Sequenced material: blood, either unsorted or a sorted T cell fraction (not recorded which). CDR3 sequence: CASSLRGLQTGELFF. The CDR3 DNA follows: TGTGCCAGCAGCCTGAGGGGGCTTCAAACCGGGGAGCTGTTTTTT.